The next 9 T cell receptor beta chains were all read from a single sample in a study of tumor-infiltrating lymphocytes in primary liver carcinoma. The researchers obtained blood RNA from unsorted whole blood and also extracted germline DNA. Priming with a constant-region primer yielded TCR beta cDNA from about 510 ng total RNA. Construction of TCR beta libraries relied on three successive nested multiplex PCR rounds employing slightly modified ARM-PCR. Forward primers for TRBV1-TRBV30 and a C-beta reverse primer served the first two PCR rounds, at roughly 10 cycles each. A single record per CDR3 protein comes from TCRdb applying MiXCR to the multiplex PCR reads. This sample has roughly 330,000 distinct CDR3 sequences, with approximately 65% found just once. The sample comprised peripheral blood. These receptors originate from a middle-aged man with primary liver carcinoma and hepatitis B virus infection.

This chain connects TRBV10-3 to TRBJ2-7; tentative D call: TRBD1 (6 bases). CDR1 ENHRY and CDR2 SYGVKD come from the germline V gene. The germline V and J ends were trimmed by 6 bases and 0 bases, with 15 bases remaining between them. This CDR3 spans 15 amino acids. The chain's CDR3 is CAIRVNRDSSYEQYF. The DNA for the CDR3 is TGTGCCATCAGAGTTAACAGGGATAGCTCCTACGAGCAGTACTTC.

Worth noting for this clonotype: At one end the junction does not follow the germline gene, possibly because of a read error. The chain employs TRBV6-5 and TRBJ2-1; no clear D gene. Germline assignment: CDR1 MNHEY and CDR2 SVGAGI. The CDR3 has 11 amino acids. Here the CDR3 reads CASSAYYEQFF. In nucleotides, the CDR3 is TGTGCCAGCAGCGCCTACTATGAGCAGTTCTTC.

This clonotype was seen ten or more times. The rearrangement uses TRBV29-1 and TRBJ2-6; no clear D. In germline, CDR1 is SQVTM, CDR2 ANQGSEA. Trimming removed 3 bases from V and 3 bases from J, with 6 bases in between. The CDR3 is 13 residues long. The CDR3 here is CSVELLGANVLTF. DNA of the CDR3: TGCAGCGTTGAGTTGCTTGGGGCCAACGTCCTGACTTTC. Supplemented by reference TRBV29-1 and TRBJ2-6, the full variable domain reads SAVISQKPSRDICQRGTSLTIQCQVDSQVTMMFWYRQQPGQSLTLIATANQGSEATYESGFVIDKFPISRPNLTFSTLTVSNMSPEDSSIYLCSVELLGANVLTFGAGSRLTVL.

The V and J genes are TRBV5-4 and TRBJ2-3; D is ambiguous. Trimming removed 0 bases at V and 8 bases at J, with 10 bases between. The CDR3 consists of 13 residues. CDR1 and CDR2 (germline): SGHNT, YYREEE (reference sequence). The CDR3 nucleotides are TGTGCCAGCAGCTTGGAAAGCTTCGGTACGCAGTATTTT. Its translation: CASSLESFGTQYF.

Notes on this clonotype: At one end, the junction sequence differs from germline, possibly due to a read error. The CDR3 DNA reads as TGTGCCAGCAGTCCGCTTCCAGCGGGAGTTGGGTACGAGAAGTACTTC. Amino acid sequence: CASSPLPAGVGYEKYF. The V gene is TRBV6-6, the J gene TRBJ2-7; 8 positions match TRBD2. CDR1 and CDR2 (germline): MNHNY, SVGAGI (reference sequence). CDR3 length: 16 residues.

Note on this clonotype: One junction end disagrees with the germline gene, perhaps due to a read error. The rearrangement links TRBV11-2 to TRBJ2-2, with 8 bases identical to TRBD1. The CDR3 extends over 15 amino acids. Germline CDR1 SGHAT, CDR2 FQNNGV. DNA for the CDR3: TGTGACAGCAGCCCGACAGGGGCCAGCACCGGGGAACTGTTTTTT. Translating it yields CDSSPTGASTGELFF.

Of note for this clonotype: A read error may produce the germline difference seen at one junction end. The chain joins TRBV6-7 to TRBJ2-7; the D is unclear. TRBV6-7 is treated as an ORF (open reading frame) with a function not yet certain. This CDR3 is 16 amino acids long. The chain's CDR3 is CASSYFRAESSHEQYF. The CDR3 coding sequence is TGTGCCAGCAGTTACTTTCGTGCAGAGAGCTCCCACGAGCAGTACTTC.

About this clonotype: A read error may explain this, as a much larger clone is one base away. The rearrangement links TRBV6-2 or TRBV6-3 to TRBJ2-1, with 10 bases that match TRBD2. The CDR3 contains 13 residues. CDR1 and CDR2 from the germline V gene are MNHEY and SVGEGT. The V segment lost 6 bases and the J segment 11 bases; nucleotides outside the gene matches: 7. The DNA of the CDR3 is TGTGCCAGCAGCCCTAGGACTAGCGGCAAGCAGTTCTTC. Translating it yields CASSPRTSGKQFF.

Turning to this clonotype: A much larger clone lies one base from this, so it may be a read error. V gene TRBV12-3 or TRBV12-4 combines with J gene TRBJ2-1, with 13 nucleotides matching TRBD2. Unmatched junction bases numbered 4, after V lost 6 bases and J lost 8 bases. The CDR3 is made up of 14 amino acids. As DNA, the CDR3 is TGTGCCAGCAGCCGGACTAGCGGGAGAGATGAGCAGTTCTTC. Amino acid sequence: CASSRTSGRDEQFF.